The 8 T cell receptor beta chains in this list originate from one sample, sequenced in a study of vaccination and CD4 T cells after COVID-19. The study sequenced cultured CD4+ T cell DNA using the Oncomine TCR Beta short-read assay. TCRdb reprocessed the PCR reads with MiXCR, giving one entry per CDR3 protein. Counted here are approximately 10,000 distinct CDR3 sequences, 45% to 50% occurring once; the ten biggest clones make up 20% to 25%. Treatment described: roughly 10-day PBMC culture with coronavirus spike peptide pools or control peptides (ViraFEST assay). For these TCRs, the target antigens are not known. Sequencing used cultured CD4+ T cells from blood, obtained after SARS-CoV-2 vaccination. The receptor source for this set is a human donor with COVID-19.

A few counts support this clonotype. The V gene is TRBV7-3, the J gene TRBJ2-5; 8 bases match TRBD2. This CDR3 has 16 amino acids. The J segment lost 3 bases and the V segment lost 1 base, leaving 7 bases of the junction unmatched. CDR1 is SGHTA, CDR2 FQGTGA, per germline. The chain's CDR3 is CASSLSLGAGEETQYF. CDR3 in DNA: TGTGCCAGCAGCTTAAGTTTGGGAGCGGGGGAAGAGACCCAGTACTTC. Based on the CDR3 plus reference TRBV7-3 and TRBJ2-5, the full variable domain is GAGVSQTPSNKVTEKGKYVELRCDPISGHTALYWYRQSLGQGPEFLIYFQGTGAADDSGLPNDRFFAVRPEGSVSTLKIQRTERGDSAVYLCASSLSLGAGEETQYFGPGTRLLVL.

The V gene is TRBV5-1, the J gene TRBJ2-7, with 9 nucleotides matching TRBD1. This CDR3 region has 15 residues. Looked up from germline, CDR1 is SGHRS and CDR2 is YFSETQ. V shed 4 bases, J shed 5 bases, and the junction held 10 bases outside the gene matches. The CDR3 nucleotides are TGCGCCAGCAGCCCCGGGACAGGGCTCCGCGACGAGCAGTACTTC. As protein: CASSPGTGLRDEQYF.

This chain links TRBV6-5 with TRBJ1-2; D may be TRBD1 (6 bases). Germline values: CDR1 MNHEY, CDR2 SVGAGI. This CDR3 region has 14 residues. Trimming left V 2 bases short and J 3 bases short, with 10 bases between. The CDR3 nucleotides are TGTGCCAGCAGTTACCCGGGGGCGGACTATGGCTACACCTTC. Its protein is CASSYPGADYGYTF.

Notes on this clonotype: Lacking the conserved final phenylalanine or tryptophan, this CDR3 likely reflects a read error. This chain links TRBV19 with TRBJ1-6; the D gene is possibly TRBD1 (5 bases). Trimming took 6 bases from V and 6 from J, leaving 6 bases between them. CDR3 length: 12 residues. Germline V gene data show CDR1 as LNHDA and CDR2 as SQIVND (reference sequence). The CDR3 DNA is TGTGCCAGTAGGGGGGGTAATTCACCCCTCCACTTA. It is translated as CASRGGNSPLHL.

The rearrangement links TRBV7-2 to TRBJ1-6, with D perhaps TRBD1 (6 bases). There are 17 residues in the CDR3. Germline V gene sequence: CDR1 SGHTA, CDR2 FQGNSA. Trimming removed 5 bases at V and 5 bases at J, with 19 bases between. CDR3 coding DNA: TGTGCCAGCAGCGCTAGACCGGGACACCTTAATAATTCACCCCTCCACTTT. Translating it yields CASSARPGHLNNSPLHF.

The chain uses TRBV24-1 and TRBJ1-3; 11 positions agree with TRBD1. Trimming removed 4 bases from V and 1 base from J; junction bases left unmatched: 5. The CDR3 consists of 17 residues. Germline V gives CDR1 KGHDR, CDR2 SFDVKD. The CDR3 here is CATSEGDRGVSGNTIYF. CDR3 sequence (DNA): TGTGCCACCAGTGAGGGGGACAGGGGGGTTTCTGGAAACACCATATATTTT.

This sequence joins TRBV19 and TRBJ2-3, with TRBD1 as a possible D gene (6 bases). CDR1 LNHDA and CDR2 SQIVND come from the germline V gene (reference sequence). V was clipped by 4 bases and J by 5 bases, with 16 bases between them. The CDR3 has 15 residues. The CDR3 is CASSTLRGSGDTQYF. Written as DNA, the CDR3 is TGTGCCAGTAGTACTCTTAGGGGGAGTGGAGATACGCAGTATTTT.

This clonotype turned up a few times. This rearrangement joins TRBV2 to TRBJ2-7; TRBD1 might be the D (5 bases). The ends were cut back, 7 bases at V and 0 bases at J, with 19 bases in the middle. Germline-derived CDR1 and CDR2 are SNHLY and FYNNEI. The CDR3 spans 16 residues. Here the CDR3 reads CASTFGRTISSYEQYF. CDR3 bases: TGTGCCAGCACATTCGGGCGGACAATCAGCTCCTACGAGCAGTACTTC.